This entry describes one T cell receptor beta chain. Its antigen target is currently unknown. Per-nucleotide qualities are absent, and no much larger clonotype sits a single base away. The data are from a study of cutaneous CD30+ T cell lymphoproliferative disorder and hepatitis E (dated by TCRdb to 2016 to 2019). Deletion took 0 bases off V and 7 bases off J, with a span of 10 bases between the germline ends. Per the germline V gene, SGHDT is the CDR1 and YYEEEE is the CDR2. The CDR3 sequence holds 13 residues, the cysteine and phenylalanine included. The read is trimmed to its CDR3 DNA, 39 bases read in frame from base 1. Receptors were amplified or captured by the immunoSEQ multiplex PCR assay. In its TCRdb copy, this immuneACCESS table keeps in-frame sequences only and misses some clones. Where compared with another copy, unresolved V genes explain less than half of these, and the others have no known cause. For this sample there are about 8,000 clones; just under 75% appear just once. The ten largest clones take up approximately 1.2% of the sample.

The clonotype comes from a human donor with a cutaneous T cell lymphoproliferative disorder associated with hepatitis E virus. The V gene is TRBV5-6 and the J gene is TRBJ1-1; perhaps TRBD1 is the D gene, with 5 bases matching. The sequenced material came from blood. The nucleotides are TGTGCCAGCAGCTTGGCCGGGGCCGATGAAGCTTTCTTT. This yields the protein CASSLAGADEAFF. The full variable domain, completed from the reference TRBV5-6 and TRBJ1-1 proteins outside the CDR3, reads DAGVTQSPTHLIKTRGQQVTLRCSPKSGHDTVSWYQQALGQGPQFIFQYYEEEERQRGNFPDRFSGHQFPNYSSELNVNALLLGDSALYLCASSLAGADEAFFGQGTRLTVV.